Presented here are 8 T cell receptor beta chains from one specimen sequenced in a study of beta chain features in type 1 diabetes. Reverse transcribing all isolated RNA meant expressed TCRB transcripts were sequenced. Here immunoSEQ multiplex PCR was the method, and the copy in TCRdb shows in-frame clones only, minus some. This sample has 300,000 to 350,000 clones, with around 7.6% found just once. Sequencing was carried out using central memory CD4+ T cells from blood. These receptors came from a young woman in good health.

This clone was seen a handful of times. The V call is TRBV6-1, the J call TRBJ2-5; D not certain. CDR1 MNHNS and CDR2 SASEGT come from the germline V gene. Trimming took off 1 base at V and 1 base at J, with 4 bases between the two ends. This CDR3 comprises 13 residues. The CDR3: CASSEGVQETQYF. DNA for the CDR3: TGTGCCAGCAGTGAAGGAGTCCAAGAGACCCAGTACTTC.

This clone showed up just a few times. V and J are TRBV28 and TRBJ2-7, with TRBD2 identical over 9 bases. CDR1 and CDR2 from the germline V gene are MDHEN and SYDVKM. V gave up 7 bases and J gave up 0 bases; unmatched junction bases: 4. The CDR3 is 14 residues long. This chain's CDR3 is CASTHSGSSYEQYF. CDR3 DNA sequence: TGTGCCAGCACCCATAGCGGGAGCTCCTACGAGCAGTACTTC.

The sample holds a few counts of this clone. V and J are TRBV7-9 and TRBJ1-5; D may be TRBD1 (5 bases). This CDR3 region has 16 residues. V shed 3 bases and J shed 0 bases, with 12 bases lying between them. Germline V gene data show CDR1 as SEHNR and CDR2 as FQNEAQ (reference sequence). As DNA, the CDR3 is TGTGCCAGCAGCTTGGGGGGATCGAATAGCAATCAGCCCCAGCATTTT. It specifies CASSLGGSNSNQPQHF.

This clone was counted only a few times. The chain joins TRBV6-6 to TRBJ1-1, with a weak D call TRBD1 (6 bases). V was cut by 10 bases and J by 0 bases, with 12 bases left in between. Germline CDR1 MNHNY, CDR2 SVGAGI (reference sequence). There are 13 residues in the CDR3. The CDR3 sequence: CATNNRVNTEAFF. CDR3 bases: TGTGCCACCAACAACAGGGTGAACACTGAAGCTTTCTTT.

This clone was seen ten or more times. CDR3 DNA: TGTGCCAGCAGCCTCCGCCCTATGGGTCCGGGCACAGATACGCAGTATTTT. Protein sequence: CASSLRPMGPGTDTQYF. The chain combines TRBV7-2 with TRBJ2-3; D uncertain. V was shortened by 5 bases and J by 1 base, with 19 bases between the two germline ends. This CDR3 has 17 residues. Germline CDR1 SGHTA, CDR2 FQGNSA. The full variable domain, its missing parts supplied by reference TRBV7-2 and TRBJ2-3, is GAGVSQSPSNKVTEKGKDVELRCDPISGHTALYWYRQSLGQGLEFLIYFQGNSAPDKSGLPSDRFSAERTGGSVSTLTIQRTQQEDSAVYLCASSLRPMGPGTDTQYFGPGTRLTVL.

This clone was picked up a small number of times. The chain has TRBV7-9 and TRBJ2-3; no definite D call. The CDR3 has 14 amino acids. Germline V CDR1 and CDR2: SEHNR, FQNEAQ (reference sequence). Trimming pared 1 base from V and 1 base from J, leaving 6 bases between. The CDR3 region is CASSLGTGTDTQYF. For the CDR3, the DNA is TGTGCCAGCAGCTTAGGAACAGGCACAGATACGCAGTATTTT.

This chain uses TRBV11-2 with TRBJ2-3; TRBD2 might be the D (6 bases). The CDR3 has 16 residues. Trimming took off 2 bases at V and 2 bases at J, with 14 bases between the two ends. Germline CDR1 reads SGHAT; CDR2 reads FQNNGV. CDR3 amino acids: CASSLMAAGYTDTQYF. CDR3 sequence (DNA): TGTGCCAGCAGCTTAATGGCGGCGGGGTACACAGATACGCAGTATTTT.

This clone has a handful of counts. The CDR3 DNA is TGTGCCAGCAGCAGCCGGGGACCCTGGGACTATGGCTACACCTTC. Its translation: CASSSRGPWDYGYTF. The chain has TRBV27 and TRBJ1-2; D is perhaps TRBD1 (5 bases). The germline V gene has CDR1 MNHEY and CDR2 SMNVEV (reference sequence). V shed 6 bases and J shed 3 bases, with 17 bases lying between them. CDR3 length equals 15 residues.